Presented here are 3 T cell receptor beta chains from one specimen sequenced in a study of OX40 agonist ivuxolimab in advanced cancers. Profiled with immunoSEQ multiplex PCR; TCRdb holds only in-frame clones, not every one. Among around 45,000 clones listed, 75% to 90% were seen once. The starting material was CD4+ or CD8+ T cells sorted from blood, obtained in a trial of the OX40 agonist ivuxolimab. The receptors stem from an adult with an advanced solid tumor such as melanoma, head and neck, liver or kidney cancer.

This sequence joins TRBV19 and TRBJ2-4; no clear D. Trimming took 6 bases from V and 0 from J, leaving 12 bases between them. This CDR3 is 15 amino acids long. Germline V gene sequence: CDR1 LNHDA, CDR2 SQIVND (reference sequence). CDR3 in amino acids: CASSQQGLAKNIQYF. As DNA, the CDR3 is TGTGCCAGTAGCCAGCAAGGTCTAGCCAAAAACATTCAGTACTTC.

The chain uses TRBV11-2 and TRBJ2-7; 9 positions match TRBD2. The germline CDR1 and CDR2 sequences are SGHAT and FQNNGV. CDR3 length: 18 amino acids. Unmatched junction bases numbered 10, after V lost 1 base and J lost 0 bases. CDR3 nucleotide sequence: TGTGCCAGCAGCTTAGGTCCCCGCGGTAGCGGGAGCTCCTACGAGCAGTACTTC. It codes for CASSLGPRGSGSSYEQYF.

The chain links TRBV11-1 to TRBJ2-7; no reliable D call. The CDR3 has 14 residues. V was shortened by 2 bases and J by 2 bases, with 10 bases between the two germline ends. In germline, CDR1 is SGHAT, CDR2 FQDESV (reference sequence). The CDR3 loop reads CASSLSDGAYEQYF. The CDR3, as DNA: TGTGCCAGCAGCTTAAGTGATGGGGCCTACGAGCAGTACTTC.